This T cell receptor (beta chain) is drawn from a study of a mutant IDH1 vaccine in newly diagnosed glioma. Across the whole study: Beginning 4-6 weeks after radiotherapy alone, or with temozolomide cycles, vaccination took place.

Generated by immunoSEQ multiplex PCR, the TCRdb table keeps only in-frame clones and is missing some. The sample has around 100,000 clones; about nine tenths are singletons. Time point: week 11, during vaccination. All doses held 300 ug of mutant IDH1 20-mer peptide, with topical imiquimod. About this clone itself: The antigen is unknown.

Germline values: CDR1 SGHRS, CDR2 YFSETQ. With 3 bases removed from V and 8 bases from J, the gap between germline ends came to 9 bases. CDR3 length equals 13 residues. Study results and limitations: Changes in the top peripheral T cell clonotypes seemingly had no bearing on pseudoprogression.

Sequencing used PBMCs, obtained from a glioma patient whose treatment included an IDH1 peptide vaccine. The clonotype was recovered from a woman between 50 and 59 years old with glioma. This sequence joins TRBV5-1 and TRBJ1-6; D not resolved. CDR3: CASSSDGYSPLHF. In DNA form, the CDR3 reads TGCGCCAGCAGCTCCGACGGTTATTCACCCCTCCACTTT.